The 18 T cell receptor beta chains below all came from one sample that was sequenced in a study of T cell repertoires in ileal Crohn's disease. Time point denoted: neoterminal ileum biopsy at postoperative endoscopy, about 6 months after surgery. TCRdb keeps only in-frame clones here, not all; method: immunoSEQ multiplex PCR. Among roughly 2,700 clones listed, roughly two thirds were seen once. The sample was ileal tissue. Receptors originate from an adult with Crohn's disease.

The genes are TRBV10-2 and TRBJ2-1; D is perhaps TRBD1 (6 bases). Germline V gene data show CDR1 as WSHSY and CDR2 as SAAADI. The ends were cut back, 5 bases at V and 15 bases at J, with 17 bases in the middle. The CDR3 consists of 12 residues. This CDR3 reads CASSRTGTSVFF. The CDR3 bases are TGCGCCAGCAGTCGTACAGGGACCAGTGTGTTCTTC.

The rearrangement joins TRBV6-5 to TRBJ2-5; a weak D match, TRBD2 (5 bases). The CDR3 runs to 13 residues. V was cut by 6 bases and J by 5 bases, with 13 bases left in between. Per germline, CDR1 MNHEY and CDR2 SVGAGI. The CDR3 protein is CASSHVGLETQYF. The CDR3, as DNA: TGTGCCAGCAGCCACGTTGGACTGGAGACCCAGTACTTC.

This chain joins TRBV6-5 and TRBJ1-2; D may be TRBD1 (6 bases). V lost 6 bases and J 5 bases, leaving 16 bases between the germline ends. This CDR3 contains 14 residues. Germline V lookup: CDR1 MNHEY, CDR2 SVGAGI. Here the CDR3 reads CASRPGGRGYGYTF. DNA for the CDR3: TGTGCCAGCAGGCCGGGGGGGCGTGGATATGGCTACACCTTC.

V and J are TRBV6-5 and TRBJ2-1, with a weak D call TRBD2 (6 bases). The germline CDR1 and CDR2 sequences are MNHEY and SVGAGI. V shed 2 bases and J shed 0 bases, with 8 bases lying between them. This CDR3 has 15 residues. CDR3 sequence (DNA): TGTGCCAGCAGTTACCGCGGGATCTCCTACAATGAGCAGTTCTTC. This encodes CASSYRGISYNEQFF.

The rearrangement joins TRBV4-2 to TRBJ1-1, with D unresolved. Germline loops: CDR1 LGHNA, CDR2 YNFKEQ. CDR3 length equals 12 residues. V lost 2 bases and J 6 bases, leaving 7 bases between the germline ends. CDR3 sequence: CASSQNRAEAFF. CDR3 nucleotide sequence: TGTGCCAGCAGCCAAAACAGAGCTGAAGCTTTCTTT.

This chain joins TRBV10-1 and TRBJ1-5, with 8 bases fitting TRBD1. CDR3 length equals 15 residues. Germline assignment: CDR1 WNHNN and CDR2 SYGVQD (reference sequence). V lost 5 bases, J lost 3 bases, and 6 bases stayed unmatched. The CDR3 is CASSHRGSDNQPQHF. Written as DNA, the CDR3 is TGCGCCAGCAGTCACAGGGGGTCCGACAATCAGCCCCAGCATTTT.

The chain has TRBV6-1 and TRBJ2-3; tentatively, D is TRBD1 (5 bases). V lost 8 bases, J lost 3 bases, and 15 bases lay in between. CDR3 size: 14 residues. Germline V lookup: CDR1 MNHNS, CDR2 SASEGT. This CDR3 reads CASGQLHRTDTQYF. Here the CDR3 DNA reads TGTGCCAGCGGACAATTGCACCGAACAGATACGCAGTATTTT.

This chain links TRBV7-2 with TRBJ2-1; no clear D. V was pared by 0 bases and J by 4 bases, with 4 bases between. From germline, CDR1 is SGHTA and CDR2 FQGNSA. The CDR3 covers 13 residues. The CDR3 region has the DNA TGTGCCAGCAGCTTAGCCCGGTACAATGAGCAGTTCTTC. Translated: CASSLARYNEQFF. Supplemented by reference TRBV7-2 and TRBJ2-1, the full variable domain reads GAGVSQSPSNKVTEKGKDVELRCDPISGHTALYWYRQSLGQGLEFLIYFQGNSAPDKSGLPSDRFSAERTGGSVSTLTIQRTQQEDSAVYLCASSLARYNEQFFGPGTRLTVL.

V and J are TRBV2 and TRBJ1-1; 7 bases fit TRBD1. CDR3 length equals 13 residues. The germline gives CDR1 SNHLY, CDR2 FYNNEI. V shed 11 bases and J 0 bases; nucleotides not matched to a gene: 6. The CDR3 protein is CAGRTGMNTEAFF. DNA for the CDR3: TGTGCCGGGAGGACAGGCATGAACACTGAAGCTTTCTTT.

The chain joins TRBV7-9 to TRBJ1-1, with TRBD1 matching over 7 bases. Germline V lookup: CDR1 SEHNR, CDR2 FQNEAQ (reference sequence). The CDR3 is 13 residues long. The V and J ends lost 10 bases and 6 bases, in that order; junction bases with no gene match: 11. As DNA, the CDR3 is TGTGCCACCCAACAGGGGCCAACCTCTGAAGCTTTCTTT. Residues: CATQQGPTSEAFF.

The chain employs TRBV7-2 and TRBJ1-5; possible D gene TRBD1, 6 bases. V gave up 5 bases and J gave up 4 bases, with 9 bases separating them. This CDR3 is 13 amino acids long. Germline V CDR1 and CDR2: SGHTA, FQGNSA. CDR3: CASSVRGNQPQHF. In DNA, the CDR3 is TGTGCCAGCAGCGTCAGGGGAAATCAGCCCCAGCATTTT. The variable domain in full, with the rest retrieved from reference TRBV7-2 and TRBJ1-5, is GAGVSQSPSNKVTEKGKDVELRCDPISGHTALYWYRQSLGQGLEFLIYFQGNSAPDKSGLPSDRFSAERTGGSVSTLTIQRTQQEDSAVYLCASSVRGNQPQHFGDGTRLSIL.

This clone was seen only once. This sequence joins TRBV15 and TRBJ1-2; D unclear. V lost 0 bases to trimming and J lost 0 bases, with 8 bases between them. The germline CDR1 and CDR2 sequences are LNHNV and YYDKDF (reference sequence). The CDR3 consists of 15 residues. Written as DNA, the CDR3 is TGTGCCACCAGCAGAGATAACGGAGCTAACTATGGCTACACCTTC. Translated, it gives CATSRDNGANYGYTF.

Written as DNA, the CDR3 is TGTGCCAGCAGCCCCGCAGGGGGGTACACTGAAGCTTTCTTT. Encoded protein: CASSPAGGYTEAFF. The J gene is TRBJ1-1, the V gene TRBV7-2, with 7 bases lining up with TRBD1. The CDR3 loop spans 14 amino acids. Germline CDR1 is SGHTA and CDR2 is FQGNSA. V was clipped by 5 bases and J by 3 bases; unmatched bases: 6. Together with reference TRBV7-2 and TRBJ1-1, the CDR3 gives the full variable domain: GAGVSQSPSNKVTEKGKDVELRCDPISGHTALYWYRQSLGQGLEFLIYFQGNSAPDKSGLPSDRFSAERTGGSVSTLTIQRTQQEDSAVYLCASSPAGGYTEAFFGQGTRLTVV.

The J gene is TRBJ2-3, the V gene TRBV4-2, with TRBD2 matching 11 bases. The CDR3 sequence is 18 residues long. Germline-derived CDR1 and CDR2 are LGHNA and YNFKEQ. After removal of 0 bases from V and 7 bases from J, the junction contained 12 bases not matched to a gene. CDR3 DNA sequence: TGTGCCAGCAGCCAAGATCTCTATAGCGGGGGGGCGTCTAATACGCAGTATTTT. It translates to CASSQDLYSGGASNTQYF.

The chain carries TRBV7-9 and TRBJ2-5, with TRBD2 as a possible D gene (6 bases). V gave up 2 bases and J gave up 4 bases, with 14 bases separating them. CDR3 length: 15 amino acids. The germline V gene encodes CDR1 SEHNR and CDR2 FQNEAQ (reference sequence). The CDR3 DNA reads as TGTGCCAGCAGCTTAACTCCGGGGGAGCGAGAGACCCAGTACTTC. It codes for CASSLTPGERETQYF.

This chain joins TRBV2 and TRBJ2-5; maybe TRBD2 (5 bases). Near its end, the DNA agrees better with TRBJ2-7, so the J call may be wrong. Looked up from germline, CDR1 is SNHLY and CDR2 is FYNNEI. This CDR3 contains 14 residues. DNA for the CDR3: TGTGCCAGCAGGGATAAACTAGGATCCTACGAGCAGTACTTC. It specifies CASRDKLGSYEQYF.

This clone was counted a few times. This chain joins TRBV9 and TRBJ2-1, with a weak D call TRBD1 (5 bases). V was clipped by 0 bases and J by 5 bases, with 12 bases between them. CDR1 and CDR2 from the germline V gene are SGDLS and YYNGEE. This CDR3 is built from 15 residues. The CDR3 reads CASSVEWGPNNEQFF. CDR3 nucleotides: TGTGCCAGCAGCGTAGAATGGGGCCCGAACAATGAGCAGTTCTTC.

This clone has a handful of counts. The chain uses TRBV7-3 and TRBJ2-7; D may be TRBD2 (6 bases). CDR1 is SGHTA, CDR2 FQGTGA, per germline. V was pared by 2 bases and J by 5 bases, with 10 bases between. The CDR3 consists of 13 residues. Here the CDR3 reads CASSLAGGNEQYF. CDR3 DNA: TGTGCCAGCAGCTTAGCCGGGGGTAACGAGCAGTACTTC. Based on the CDR3 plus reference TRBV7-3 and TRBJ2-7, the full variable domain is GAGVSQTPSNKVTEKGKYVELRCDPISGHTALYWYRQSLGQGPEFLIYFQGTGAADDSGLPNDRFFAVRPEGSVSTLKIQRTERGDSAVYLCASSLAGGNEQYFGPGTRLTVT.